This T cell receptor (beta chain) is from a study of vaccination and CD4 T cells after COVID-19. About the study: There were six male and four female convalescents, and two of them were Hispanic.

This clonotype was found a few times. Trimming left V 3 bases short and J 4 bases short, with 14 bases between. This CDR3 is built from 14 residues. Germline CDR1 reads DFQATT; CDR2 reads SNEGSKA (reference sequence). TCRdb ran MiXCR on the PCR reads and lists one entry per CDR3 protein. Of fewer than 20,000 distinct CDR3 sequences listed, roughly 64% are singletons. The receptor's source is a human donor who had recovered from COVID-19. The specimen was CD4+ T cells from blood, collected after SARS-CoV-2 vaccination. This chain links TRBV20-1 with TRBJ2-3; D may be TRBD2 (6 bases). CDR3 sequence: CSASTGARADTQYF. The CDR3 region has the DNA TGCAGTGCTAGTACGGGAGCTAGGGCAGATACGCAGTATTTT.